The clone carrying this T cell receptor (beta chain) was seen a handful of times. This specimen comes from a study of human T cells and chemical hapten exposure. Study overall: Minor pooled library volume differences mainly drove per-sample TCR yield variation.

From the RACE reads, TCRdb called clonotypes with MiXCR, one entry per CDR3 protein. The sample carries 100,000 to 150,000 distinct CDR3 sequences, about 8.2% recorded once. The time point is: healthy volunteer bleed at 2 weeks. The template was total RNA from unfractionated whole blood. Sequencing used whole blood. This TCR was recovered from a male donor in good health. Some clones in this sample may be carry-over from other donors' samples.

CDR3 DNA: TGTGCCAGCAGAAGAGGAGTAGCCAAAAACATTCAGTACTTC. This encodes CASRRGVAKNIQYF. The genes are TRBV6-5 and TRBJ2-4; D is ambiguous. The CDR3 covers 14 residues. V lost 6 bases and J lost 0, with 9 bases in between. Germline CDR1 is MNHEY and CDR2 is SVGAGI.